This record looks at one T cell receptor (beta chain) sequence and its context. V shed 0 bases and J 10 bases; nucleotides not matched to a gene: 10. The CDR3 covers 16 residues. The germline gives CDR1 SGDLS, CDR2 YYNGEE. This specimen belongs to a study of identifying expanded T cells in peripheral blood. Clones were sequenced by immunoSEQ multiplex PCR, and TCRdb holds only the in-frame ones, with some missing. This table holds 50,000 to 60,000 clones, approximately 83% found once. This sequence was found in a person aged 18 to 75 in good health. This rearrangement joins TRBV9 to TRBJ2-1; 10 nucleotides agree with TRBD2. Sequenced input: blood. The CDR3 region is CASSVGSGRASLEQFF. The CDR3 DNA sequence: TGTGCCAGCAGCGTAGGCAGCGGGAGGGCCTCGTTGGAGCAGTTCTTC. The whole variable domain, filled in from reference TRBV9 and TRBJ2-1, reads DSGVTQTPKHLITATGQRVTLRCSPRSGDLSVYWYQQSLDQGLQFLIQYYNGEERAKGNILERFSAQQFPDLHSELNLSSLELGDSALYFCASSVGSGRASLEQFFGPGTRLTVL.